The clone carrying this T cell receptor beta chain has ten or more counts. What it binds is not known. The source material, RNA transcripts, was used to amplify TCR beta CDR3 regions. HTBI primers were employed in a first-round RT-PCR of the TCR CDR3. A single record per CDR3 protein comes from TCRdb applying MiXCR to the multiplex PCR reads. Here the sample spans about 110,000 distinct CDR3 sequences, approximately 15% being singletons. The sample is drawn from a study of T cells in Graves' hyperthyroidism and ophthalmopathy. In the study overall: Once the initial diagnosis was made, peripheral blood was obtained before any treatment. Study conclusions and caveats: A median approximately 6.5 months before onset, the model predicted ophthalmopathy. Most thyroid clonotypes expanded above 0.001 were also detected in blood.

Trimming pared 0 bases from V and 0 bases from J, leaving 9 bases between. Germline values: CDR1 SEHNR, CDR2 FQNEAQ (reference sequence). This CDR3 is 16 amino acids long. The origin of this receptor is a woman in her fifties or sixties with Graves' hyperthyroidism. Sequenced input: blood. The rearrangement links TRBV7-9 to TRBJ2-1; D is possibly TRBD1 (6 bases). CDR3 sequence: CASSLAGRGSYNEQFF. The CDR3 DNA follows: TGTGCCAGCAGCTTAGCAGGCAGGGGCTCCTACAATGAGCAGTTCTTC.